This entry lists 25 T cell receptor beta chains sequenced from one sample in a study of T cells in Graves' hyperthyroidism and ophthalmopathy. There were TCR beta CDR3 regions amplified from RNA transcripts. HTBI primers were employed in a first-round RT-PCR of the TCR CDR3. One entry per CDR3 protein, called by TCRdb with MiXCR from the multiplex PCR reads. This repertoire shows a few hundred thousand distinct CDR3 sequences, about 15% found once; its top ten account for 25% to 35%. The specimen sequenced was blood. These receptors were collected from a woman under 30 with Graves' hyperthyroidism that later progressed to Graves' ophthalmopathy.

The chain is built from TRBV4-2 and TRBJ2-2; D not resolved. This CDR3 comprises 16 residues. Germline lookup yields CDR1 LGHNA and CDR2 YNFKEQ. Trimming removed 1 base from V and 1 base from J, with 10 bases in between. Here the CDR3 reads CASSQVGSRNTGELFF. The CDR3 DNA reads as TGTGCCAGCAGCCAAGTAGGTAGCAGGAACACCGGGGAGCTGTTTTTT.

This clonotype occurred many times. This chain uses TRBV27 with TRBJ1-4, with D maybe TRBD1 (5 bases). V lost 5 bases and J 3 bases, leaving 7 bases between the germline ends. CDR3 length: 13 residues. From germline, CDR1 is MNHEY and CDR2 SMNVEV (reference sequence). Here the CDR3 DNA reads TGTGCCAGCAGTCCAGGGTCTAATGAAAAACTGTTTTTT. Its translation is CASSPGSNEKLFF.

The table lists this clonotype with many counts. This chain joins TRBV7-2 and TRBJ2-1, with a possible D match to TRBD2 (6 bases). CDR3 length: 14 residues. Germline lookup yields CDR1 SGHTA and CDR2 FQGNSA. The germline V and J ends were trimmed by 3 bases and 6 bases, with 12 bases remaining between them. The CDR3 is CASSFGLPGNEQFF. CDR3 in DNA: TGTGCCAGCAGCTTCGGACTACCCGGCAATGAGCAGTTCTTC.

The rearrangement joins TRBV20-1 to TRBJ2-2; 8 bases are a match to TRBD2. Germline V CDR1 and CDR2: DFQATT, SNEGSKA (reference sequence). V trimming: 0 bases; J trimming: 4 bases; junction bases outside the gene matches: 7. The CDR3 totals 16 residues. The chain's CDR3 is CSARDRAGDGTGELFF. In nucleotides, the CDR3 is TGCAGTGCTAGAGATAGAGCGGGAGATGGCACCGGGGAGCTGTTTTTT.

This clonotype was recorded at least ten times. J is TRBJ2-1 and V is TRBV2, with D perhaps TRBD1 (6 bases). This CDR3 contains 12 residues. Germline loops: CDR1 SNHLY, CDR2 FYNNEI. V lost 3 bases and J 9 bases, leaving 9 bases between the germline ends. The CDR3 loop is CASSEGAAEQFF. The CDR3 nucleotides read TGTGCCAGCAGTGAGGGGGCGGCTGAGCAGTTCTTC. Full variable domain (outside the CDR3, taken from reference TRBV2 and TRBJ2-1): EPEVTQTPSHQVTQMGQEVILRCVPISNHLYFYWYRQILGQKVEFLVSFYNNEISEKSEIFDDQFSVERPDGSNFTLKIRSTKLEDSAMYFCASSEGAAEQFFGPGTRLTVL.

This clonotype was detected ten times or more. CDR3 amino acids: CASSIPDRTNRMDTQYF. The CDR3 bases are TGTGCCAGTAGTATACCAGACAGGACTAACCGAATGGATACGCAGTATTTT. The V gene is TRBV19, the J gene TRBJ2-3, with D tentatively TRBD1 or TRBD2 (6 bases each). Germline values: CDR1 LNHDA, CDR2 SQIVND (reference sequence). V lost 2 bases and J lost 6, with 21 bases in between. This CDR3 has 17 amino acids.

The chain joins TRBV15 to TRBJ2-5; a weak D match, TRBD2 (6 bases). The CDR3 loop spans 15 amino acids. V lost 0 bases to trimming and J lost 4 bases, with 12 bases between them. Germline V CDR1 and CDR2: LNHNV, YYDKDF (reference sequence). This CDR3 reads CATSRDPRLGETQYF. The CDR3 nucleotides are TGTGCCACCAGCAGAGATCCCCGACTAGGAGAGACCCAGTACTTC.

This clonotype was recorded at least ten times. This sequence joins TRBV20-1 and TRBJ2-7, with D possibly being TRBD2 (6 bases). In germline, CDR1 is DFQATT, CDR2 SNEGSKA (reference sequence). The V and J ends lost 3 bases and 3 bases respectively, with 6 bases between them. The CDR3 runs 11 residues. CDR3: CSARRDYEQYF. CDR3 DNA: TGCAGTGCTAGGCGGGACTACGAGCAGTACTTC.

This clonotype appeared many times. The chain has TRBV9 and TRBJ1-1; D unresolved. V dropped 0 bases and J dropped 5 bases, with 8 bases sitting between them. Germline loops: CDR1 SGDLS, CDR2 YYNGEE. There are 13 residues in the CDR3. CDR3 region: CASSVALGTEAFF. DNA of the CDR3: TGTGCCAGCAGCGTAGCGCTAGGGACTGAAGCTTTCTTT. Complete variable domain (other parts from reference TRBV9 and TRBJ1-1): DSGVTQTPKHLITATGQRVTLRCSPRSGDLSVYWYQQSLDQGLQFLIQYYNGEERAKGNILERFSAQQFPDLHSELNLSSLELGDSALYFCASSVALGTEAFFGQGTRLTVV.

This clonotype showed up many times. The V and J genes are TRBV7-8 and TRBJ2-5, with D perhaps TRBD1 or TRBD2 (5 bases each). The CDR3 consists of 14 residues. Germline CDR1 SGHVS, CDR2 FQNEAQ. V was cut by 4 bases and J by 0 bases, with 9 bases left in between. This CDR3 reads CASSSRGNQETQYF. CDR3 nucleotides: TGTGCCAGCAGCTCACGGGGCAACCAAGAGACCCAGTACTTC.

V gene TRBV12-3 or TRBV12-4 combines with J gene TRBJ2-4, with 7 nucleotides matching TRBD2. Trimming cost V 0 bases and J 4 bases; bases outside gene matches: 6. The CDR3 contains 16 residues. The CDR3 loop reads CASSLAGGPEKNIQYF. As DNA, the CDR3 is TGTGCCAGCAGTTTAGCGGGAGGGCCGGAGAAAAACATTCAGTACTTC.

In its sample, this clonotype was seen many times. V is TRBV27 and J is TRBJ2-7, with 7 bases lining up with TRBD2. Per germline, CDR1 MNHEY and CDR2 SMNVEV (reference sequence). The CDR3 extends over 17 amino acids. J gave up 4 bases and V 7 bases, and 19 bases lay outside the gene matches. Written as DNA, the CDR3 is TGTGCCAGCAAACGACTAGCCAAGGGCCCGAGGCGATACGAGCAGTACTTC. Translated, it gives CASKRLAKGPRRYEQYF.

This clonotype was observed at least ten times. The V and J genes are TRBV28 and TRBJ1-4; weak D call: TRBD1 (5 bases). Germline V CDR1 and CDR2: MDHEN, SYDVKM. V was cut by 7 bases and J by 0 bases, with 12 bases left in between. The CDR3 covers 15 residues. The DNA for the CDR3 is TGTGCCAGCAACACACAGGCGGCAACTAATGAAAAACTGTTTTTT. Its protein is CASNTQAATNEKLFF.

This clonotype was counted between two and nine times. This chain links TRBV24-1 with TRBJ2-2, with 14 bases fitting TRBD2. The CDR3 totals 19 residues. From germline, CDR1 is KGHDR and CDR2 SFDVKD. With 4 bases clipped from V and 4 bases from J, the junction kept 10 bases outside the gene matches. The CDR3, as DNA: TGTGCCACCAGTGACCGTGGGACTAGCGGGAGTGGTGTCACCGGGGAGCTGTTTTTT. Protein: CATSDRGTSGSGVTGELFF.

The rearrangement joins TRBV28 to TRBJ1-1, with D perhaps TRBD1 (6 bases). The CDR3 is made up of 18 amino acids. Germline lookup yields CDR1 MDHEN and CDR2 SYDVKM. Trimming shortened V by 1 base and J by 1 base, and 19 bases separated the two germline ends. CDR3 in amino acids: CASSLFRWRGQPNTEAFF. Here the CDR3 DNA reads TGTGCCAGCAGTTTATTTCGCTGGAGAGGACAGCCGAACACTGAAGCTTTCTTT.

This clonotype was seen many times. The V call is TRBV18, the J call TRBJ1-1; TRBD1 might be the D (5 bases). The V and J ends lost 0 bases and 4 bases respectively, with 6 bases between them. CDR3 length: 13 residues. Germline CDR1 reads KGHSH; CDR2 reads LQKENI. In nucleotides, the CDR3 is TGTGCCAGCTCACCACCGACAGCCACTGAAGCTTTCTTT. Translation: CASSPPTATEAFF.

This chain's CDR3 is CSARDASVSRTGHEQYF. In nucleotides, the CDR3 is TGCAGTGCTAGAGATGCCTCGGTTTCGAGGACAGGGCACGAGCAGTACTTC. This chain connects TRBV20-1 to TRBJ2-7, with 8 bases fitting TRBD1. The length of the CDR3 is 17 residues. Germline-derived CDR1 and CDR2 are DFQATT and SNEGSKA (reference sequence). Trimming cost V 0 bases and J 5 bases; bases outside gene matches: 15.

This clonotype was observed many times. The chain is built from TRBV11-2 and TRBJ2-2, with D unclear. The CDR3 has 15 residues. V was cut by 1 base and J by 1 base, with 7 bases left in between. Germline V CDR1 and CDR2: SGHAT, FQNNGV. The CDR3 loop reads CASSLGLKNTGELFF. Written as DNA, the CDR3 is TGTGCCAGCAGCTTAGGCCTCAAGAACACCGGGGAGCTGTTTTTT.

Ten or more counts support this clonotype. The rearrangement joins TRBV28 to TRBJ1-4; TRBD1 aligns across 8 bases. The germline CDR1 and CDR2 sequences are MDHEN and SYDVKM. The CDR3 is 16 residues long. V trimming: 2 bases; J trimming: 8 bases; junction bases outside the gene matches: 10. CDR3 DNA: TGTGCCAGCAGTTTAGGACAGGGAGGAGGTCGGGAAAAACTGTTTTTT. It encodes CASSLGQGGGREKLFF.

This clonotype was seen a few times. The rearrangement joins TRBV7-6 to TRBJ2-1; TRBD1 matches at 8 bases. Germline V gene data show CDR1 as SGHVS and CDR2 as FNYEAQ. The CDR3 sequence is 14 residues long. J was trimmed by 9 bases and V by 2 bases; bases with no gene match: 6. The CDR3 spells CASSLQGAQGEQFF. CDR3 nucleotides: TGTGCCAGCAGCTTACAGGGGGCGCAGGGTGAGCAGTTCTTC.

This clonotype has a count of ten or more. V and J are TRBV30 and TRBJ1-1; D call uncertain. V lost 4 bases to trimming and J lost 0 bases, with 9 bases between them. The CDR3 has 13 residues. From germline, CDR1 is GTSNPN and CDR2 SVGIG (reference sequence). CDR3 loop: CAWIKVLNTEAFF. CDR3 nucleotide sequence: TGTGCCTGGATTAAGGTTTTGAACACTGAAGCTTTCTTT.

The chain joins TRBV4-3 to TRBJ2-7; D gene unclear. Trimming took 0 bases from V and 2 from J, leaving 8 bases between them. Germline V CDR1 and CDR2: LGHNA, YSLEER. This CDR3 contains 14 residues. CDR3 nucleotide sequence: TGCGCCAGCAGCCAAGATGTCGTCGCCTACGAGCAGTACTTC. It encodes CASSQDVVAYEQYF.

DNA of the CDR3: TGTGCCAGCAGCCCTGGGGTGTCGTACCTAGGGCTTGACGAGCAGTACTTC. It codes for CASSPGVSYLGLDEQYF. The chain combines TRBV7-8 with TRBJ2-7; D uncertain. The germline CDR1 and CDR2 sequences are SGHVS and FQNEAQ. This CDR3 spans 17 amino acids. The V end lost 5 bases, the J end lost 5 bases, and 25 bases lay between the germline ends.

This clonotype has at least ten counts. This CDR3 reads CASSSPLRGSNEQFF. The CDR3 region has the DNA TGTGCCAGCAGCTCACCTCTGAGGGGCAGCAATGAGCAGTTCTTC. The gene calls are TRBV7-2 and TRBJ2-1; D is perhaps TRBD1 or TRBD2 (5 bases each). This CDR3 is built from 15 residues. The germline gives CDR1 SGHTA, CDR2 FQGNSA. Trimming removed 4 bases from V and 6 bases from J, with 16 bases in between.

Only a few counts were recorded for this clonotype. The chain joins TRBV6-1 to TRBJ1-5; no definite D call. This CDR3 contains 13 residues. V lost 6 bases and J 4 bases, leaving 10 bases between the germline ends. Germline CDR1 is MNHNS and CDR2 is SASEGT. This CDR3 is CASSFNQNQPQHF. The CDR3 bases are TGTGCCAGCAGCTTCAACCAAAATCAGCCCCAGCATTTT.